This T cell receptor (beta chain) was sequenced during a study of blood T cell repertoires in COVID-19. In the study overall: Sources were T cells, B-cell-depleted T cells, or PBMCs; the material itself was cDNA or gDNA.

Sequencing was performed with immunoSEQ multiplex PCR; in TCRdb, only in-frame clones are kept and a portion is missing. The sample contains more than 95,000 clones, 60% to 85% of which appear only once. This clone has a single count. V trimming: 3 bases; J trimming: 0 bases; junction bases outside the gene matches: 1. This CDR3 is 15 amino acids long. From germline, CDR1 is SGHTA and CDR2 FQGNSA. The J gene is TRBJ2-1, the V gene TRBV7-2, with 8 bases fitting TRBD2. The specimen sequenced was peripheral blood. This TCR derives from a man in his 70s with acute or convalescent COVID-19. This CDR3 reads CASSLSGSSYNEQFF. In nucleotides, the CDR3 is TGTGCCAGCAGCTTGAGCGGGAGCTCCTACAATGAGCAGTTCTTC.